The clone carrying this T cell receptor (beta chain) was found a few times. Its target is not known. Trimming left V 7 bases short and J 2 bases short, with 14 bases between. CDR3 size: 14 residues. The sample originates from a study of T cells after yellow fever vaccination. Study context: SMART-Seq v4 Ultra Low Input handled preparation of low-cell-number fractions. Whole-study results and caveats: Among primary-vaccination clones, most reappeared after the booster, at about 95% for CD4 and 85% to 90% for CD8.

5'RACE template switching produced TCR cDNA carrying a universal primer site and UMIs. TCRdb reprocessed the 5' RACE reads with MiXCR, giving one entry per CDR3 protein. Altogether around 310,000 distinct CDR3 sequences are present, almost 4% being singletons, with the ten largest covering around 24%. This clonotype originated in a man aged 18 to 35 who received the YFV17D yellow fever vaccine. The chain carries TRBV12-3 or TRBV12-4 and TRBJ1-1; D is unresolved. The sequencing used PBMCs, collected 5 days after the yellow fever booster vaccination. The CDR3 here is CASTPEAVNTEAFF. The CDR3 nucleotides are TGTGCCAGCACCCCAGAGGCTGTAAACACTGAAGCTTTCTTT.